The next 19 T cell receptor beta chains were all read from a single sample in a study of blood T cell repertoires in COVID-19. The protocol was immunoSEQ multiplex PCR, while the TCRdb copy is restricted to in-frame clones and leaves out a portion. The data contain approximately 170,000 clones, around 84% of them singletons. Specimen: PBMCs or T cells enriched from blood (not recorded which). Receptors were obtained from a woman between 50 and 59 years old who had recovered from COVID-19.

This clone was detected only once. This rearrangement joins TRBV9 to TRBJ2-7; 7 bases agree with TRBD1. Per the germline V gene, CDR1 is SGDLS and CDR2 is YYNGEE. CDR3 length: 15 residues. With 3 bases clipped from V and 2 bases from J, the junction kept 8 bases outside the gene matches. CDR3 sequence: CASSAQTGSPYEQYF. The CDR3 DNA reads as TGTGCCAGCAGCGCGCAGACAGGGAGCCCCTACGAGCAGTACTTC.

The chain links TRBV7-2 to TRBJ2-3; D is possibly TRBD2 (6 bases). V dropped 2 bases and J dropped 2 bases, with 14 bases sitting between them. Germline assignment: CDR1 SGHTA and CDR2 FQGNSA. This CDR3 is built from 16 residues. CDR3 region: CASSLRLGGITDTQYF. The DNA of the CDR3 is TGTGCCAGCAGCTTAAGGTTGGGGGGAATCACAGATACGCAGTATTTT.

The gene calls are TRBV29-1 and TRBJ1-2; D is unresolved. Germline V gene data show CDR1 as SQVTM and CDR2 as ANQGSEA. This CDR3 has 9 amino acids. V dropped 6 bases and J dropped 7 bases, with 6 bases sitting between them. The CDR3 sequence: CSVSPGYTF. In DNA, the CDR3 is TGCAGCGTAAGCCCTGGCTACACCTTC.

The CDR3 DNA reads TGCGCCAGCAGCTCCCAGGGGGCGTCCACAGATACGCAGTATTTT. It encodes CASSSQGASTDTQYF. This chain uses TRBV5-1 with TRBJ2-3, with 8 bases identical to TRBD1. Germline values: CDR1 SGHRS, CDR2 YFSETQ. V lost 3 bases to trimming and J lost 2 bases; unmatched junction nucleotides: 5. This CDR3 has 15 residues.

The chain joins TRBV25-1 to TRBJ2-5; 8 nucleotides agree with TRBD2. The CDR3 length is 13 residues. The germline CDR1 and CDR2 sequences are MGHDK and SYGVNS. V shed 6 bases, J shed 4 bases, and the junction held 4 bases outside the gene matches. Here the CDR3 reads CASSPGGAETQYF. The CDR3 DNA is TGTGCCAGCAGCCCGGGGGGGGCAGAGACCCAGTACTTC.

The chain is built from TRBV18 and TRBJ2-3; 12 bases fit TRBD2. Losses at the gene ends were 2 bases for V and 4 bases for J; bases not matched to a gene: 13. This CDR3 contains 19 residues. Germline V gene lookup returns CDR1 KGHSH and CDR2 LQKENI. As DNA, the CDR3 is TGTGCCAGCTCACCAACGTATTCCGGGACTAGCGGGTCGGCAGATACGCAGTATTTT. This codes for CASSPTYSGTSGSADTQYF.

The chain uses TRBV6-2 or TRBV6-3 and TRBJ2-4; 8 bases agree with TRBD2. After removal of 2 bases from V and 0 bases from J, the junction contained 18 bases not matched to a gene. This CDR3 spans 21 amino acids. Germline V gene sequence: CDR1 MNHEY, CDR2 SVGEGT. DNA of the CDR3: TGTGCCAGCAGTTACCGACACGCGTCGAGCGGGGGCCTAGTAGCCAAAAACATTCAGTACTTC. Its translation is CASSYRHASSGGLVAKNIQYF.

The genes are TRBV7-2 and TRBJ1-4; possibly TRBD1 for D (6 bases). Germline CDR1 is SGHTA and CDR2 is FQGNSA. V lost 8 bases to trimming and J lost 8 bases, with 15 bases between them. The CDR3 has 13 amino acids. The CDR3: CASAGTSKEKLFF. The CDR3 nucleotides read TGTGCCAGCGCAGGGACATCAAAAGAAAAACTGTTTTTT.

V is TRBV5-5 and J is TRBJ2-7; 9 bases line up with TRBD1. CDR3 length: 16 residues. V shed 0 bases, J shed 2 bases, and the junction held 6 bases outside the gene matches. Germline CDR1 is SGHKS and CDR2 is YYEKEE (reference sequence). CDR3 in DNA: TGTGCCAGCAGCTTGGCGTCCGGGACAGGGACCTACGAGCAGTACTTC. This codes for CASSLASGTGTYEQYF.

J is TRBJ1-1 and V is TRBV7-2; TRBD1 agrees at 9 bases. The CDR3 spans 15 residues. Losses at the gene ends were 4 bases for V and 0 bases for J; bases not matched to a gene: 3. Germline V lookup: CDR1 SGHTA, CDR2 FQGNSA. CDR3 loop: CASSSTGGMNTEAFF. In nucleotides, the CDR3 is TGTGCCAGCAGCTCGACAGGGGGGATGAACACTGAAGCTTTCTTT.

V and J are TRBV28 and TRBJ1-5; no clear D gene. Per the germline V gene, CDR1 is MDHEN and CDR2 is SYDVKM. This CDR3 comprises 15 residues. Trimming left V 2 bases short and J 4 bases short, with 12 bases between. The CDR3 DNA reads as TGTGCCAGCAGTTTAGAGTCAGGCCCAAATCAGCCCCAGCATTTT. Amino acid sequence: CASSLESGPNQPQHF.

The CDR3 reads CASSSTGGVLRGTDTQYF. CDR3 nucleotides: TGTGCCAGCAGTTCGACAGGGGGCGTGTTACGAGGCACAGATACGCAGTATTTT. This rearrangement joins TRBV11-3 to TRBJ2-3, with 10 nucleotides matching TRBD1. The CDR3 consists of 18 residues. The germline CDR1 and CDR2 sequences are SGHNT and YENEEA. J gave up 1 base and V 6 bases, and 13 bases lay outside the gene matches.

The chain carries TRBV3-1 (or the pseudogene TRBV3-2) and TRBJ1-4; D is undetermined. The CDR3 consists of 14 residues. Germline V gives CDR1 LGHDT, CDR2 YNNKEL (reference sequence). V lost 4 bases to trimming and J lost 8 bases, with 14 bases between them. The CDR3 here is CASSLTVESEKLFF. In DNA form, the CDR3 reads TGTGCCAGCAGCCTTACCGTGGAGAGCGAAAAACTGTTTTTT.

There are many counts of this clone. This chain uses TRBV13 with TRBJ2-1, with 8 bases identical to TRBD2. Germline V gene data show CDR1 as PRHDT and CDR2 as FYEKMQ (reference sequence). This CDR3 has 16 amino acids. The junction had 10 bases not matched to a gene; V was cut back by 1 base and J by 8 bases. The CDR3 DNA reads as TGTGCCAGCAGCTTAGAGGCCGGGGGGGCCATGGATGAGCAGTTCTTC. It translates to CASSLEAGGAMDEQFF. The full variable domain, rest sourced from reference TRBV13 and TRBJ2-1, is AAGVIQSPRHLIKEKRETATLKCYPIPRHDTVYWYQQGPGQDPQFLISFYEKMQSDKGSIPDRFSAQQFSDYHSELNMSSLELGDSALYFCASSLEAGGAMDEQFFGPGTRLTVL.

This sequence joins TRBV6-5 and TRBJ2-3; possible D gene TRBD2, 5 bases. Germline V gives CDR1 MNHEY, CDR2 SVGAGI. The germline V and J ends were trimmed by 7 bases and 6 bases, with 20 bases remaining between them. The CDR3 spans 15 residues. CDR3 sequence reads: CASIQDGPSRDTQYF. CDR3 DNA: TGTGCCAGCATCCAGGACGGACCTAGCAGGGATACGCAGTATTTT.

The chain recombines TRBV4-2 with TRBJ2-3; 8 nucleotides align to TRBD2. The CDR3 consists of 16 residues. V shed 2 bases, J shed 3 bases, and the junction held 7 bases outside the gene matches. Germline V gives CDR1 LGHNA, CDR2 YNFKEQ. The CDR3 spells CASSQWGRGGTDTQYF. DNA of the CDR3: TGTGCCAGCAGCCAATGGGGACGCGGGGGGACAGATACGCAGTATTTT.

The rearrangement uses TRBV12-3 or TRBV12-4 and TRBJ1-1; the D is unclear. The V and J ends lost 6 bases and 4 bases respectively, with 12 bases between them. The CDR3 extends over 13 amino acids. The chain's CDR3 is CASSPEGGTEAFF. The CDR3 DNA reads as TGTGCCAGCAGCCCCGAGGGCGGCACTGAAGCTTTCTTT.

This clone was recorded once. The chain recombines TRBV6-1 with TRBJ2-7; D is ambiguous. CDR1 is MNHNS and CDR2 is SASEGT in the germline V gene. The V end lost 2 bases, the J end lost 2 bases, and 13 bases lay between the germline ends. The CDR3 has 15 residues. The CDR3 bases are TGTGCCAGCAGTGAACAGAGACACTCCGCCTACGAGCAGTACTTC. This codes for CASSEQRHSAYEQYF.

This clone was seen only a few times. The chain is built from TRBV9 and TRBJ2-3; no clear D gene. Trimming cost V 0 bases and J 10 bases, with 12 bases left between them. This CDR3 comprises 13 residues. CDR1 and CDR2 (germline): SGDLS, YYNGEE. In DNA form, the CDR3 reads TGTGCCAGCAGCGTAGGGGCCTCTCGTCCGCAGTATTTT. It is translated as CASSVGASRPQYF.